Below, 29 T cell receptor beta chains from the same sample are listed, as sequenced in a study of immune cell composition in non-small cell lung cancer. Sequencing used immunoSEQ multiplex PCR; TCRdb keeps in-frame clones, though not all of them. The sample has 3,000 to 4,000 clones; 69% are singletons. Normal lung was sampled as far from the tumour as possible, at least 3 cm. The sequencing sample was made of non-adjacent lung tissue. Receptors were obtained from a human donor with non-small cell lung cancer.

This chain connects TRBV10-3 to TRBJ1-2, with 9 bases matching TRBD1. With V trimmed by 6 bases and J by 2 bases, 4 bases remained unmatched. Germline values: CDR1 ENHRY, CDR2 SYGVKD. There are 14 residues in the CDR3. CDR3 sequence: CAISRQGVNYGYTF. For the CDR3, the DNA is TGTGCCATCAGCCGACAGGGGGTCAACTATGGCTACACCTTC.

This clone was seen only a few times. This rearrangement joins TRBV9 to TRBJ1-5; a weak D match, TRBD1 (5 bases). V lost 0 bases and J lost 1, with 14 bases in between. CDR1 and CDR2 from the germline V gene are SGDLS and YYNGEE. This CDR3 comprises 17 residues. The CDR3 protein is CASSVDAREGSNQPQHF. In nucleotides, the CDR3 is TGTGCCAGCAGCGTAGATGCCAGGGAGGGCAGCAATCAGCCCCAGCATTTT.

The genes are TRBV2 and TRBJ1-5, with a tentative D call TRBD1 (6 bases). The CDR3 is 13 residues long. V was cut by 7 bases and J by 5 bases, with 12 bases left in between. Germline CDR1 and CDR2: SNHLY and FYNNEI. The chain's CDR3 is CASKVGGYQPQHF. The CDR3 nucleotides read TGTGCCAGCAAGGTAGGGGGATATCAGCCCCAGCATTTT.

This chain joins TRBV7-9 and TRBJ2-7; TRBD1 aligns across 7 bases. The V gene end was trimmed by 2 bases and the J gene end by 4 bases; junction bases not matched to a gene: 5. CDR1 is SEHNR, CDR2 FQNEAQ, per germline (reference sequence). The CDR3 runs to 14 residues. CDR3 protein: CASSLFSGQYEQYF. CDR3 coding DNA: TGTGCCAGCAGCTTATTTTCGGGACAGTACGAGCAGTACTTC.

This clone was seen a handful of times. The chain joins TRBV6-1 to TRBJ2-1, with 10 bases fitting TRBD2. Trimming cost V 5 bases and J 8 bases; bases outside gene matches: 6. Germline V gene sequence: CDR1 MNHNS, CDR2 SASEGT. The CDR3 is 14 residues long. In DNA, the CDR3 is TGTGCCAGCAGTTCCAGCGGGGGGGAGCATGAGCAGTTCTTC. Translating it yields CASSSSGGEHEQFF.

The chain links TRBV19 to TRBJ1-1; D remains unclear. The germline V gene has CDR1 LNHDA and CDR2 SQIVND (reference sequence). This CDR3 is built from 15 residues. The V and J ends lost 5 bases and 1 base respectively, with 14 bases between them. CDR3 loop: CASSFSNSQNTEAFF. For the CDR3, the DNA is TGTGCCAGTAGTTTCTCCAACAGCCAGAACACTGAAGCTTTCTTT. Using reference TRBV19 and TRBJ1-1 for the parts outside the CDR3, the full variable domain is DGGITQSPKYLFRKEGQNVTLSCEQNLNHDAMYWYRQDPGQGLRLIYYSQIVNDFQKGDIAEGYSVSREKKESFPLTVTSAQKNPTAFYLCASSFSNSQNTEAFFGQGTRLTVV.

The V call is TRBV5-1, the J call TRBJ1-1; no reliable D call. CDR1 and CDR2 (germline): SGHRS, YFSETQ. V lost 0 bases to trimming and J lost 1 base, with 7 bases between them. This CDR3 comprises 14 residues. In DNA form, the CDR3 reads TGCGCCAGCAGCTTGGACGGTGGGAACACTGAAGCTTTCTTT. The encoded protein is CASSLDGGNTEAFF.

Regarding this clone: One end of the junction does not line up with germline, which may come from a read error. The chain recombines TRBV7-2 with TRBJ2-3; TRBD2 aligns across 12 bases. CDR1 is SGHTA and CDR2 is FQGNSA in the germline V gene. The CDR3 loop spans 16 amino acids. The CDR3 DNA reads as TGTGCCAGCAGCGTAGCTAGCGGGGGGGCGACAGATACGCAGTATTTT. Translation gives CASSVASGGATDTQYF.

The genes are TRBV7-3 and TRBJ2-1; 7 nucleotides agree with TRBD2. The CDR3 runs 15 residues. Per the germline V gene, CDR1 is SGHTA and CDR2 is FQGTGA. J lost 7 bases, V lost 5 bases, and 11 bases had no gene match. CDR3 nucleotide sequence: TGTGCCAGCAGCCTGGGGGGGAGTTTCGGGAATGAGCAGTTCTTC. This encodes CASSLGGSFGNEQFF.

The chain carries TRBV19 and TRBJ2-1; 11 nucleotides agree with TRBD1. The V segment lost 6 bases and the J segment 3 bases; nucleotides outside the gene matches: 1. The CDR3 runs 14 residues. Looked up from germline, CDR1 is LNHDA and CDR2 is SQIVND (reference sequence). The CDR3 coding sequence is TGTGCCAGTAGAGGGACAGGGGGCTACAATGAGCAGTTCTTC. This translates into CASRGTGGYNEQFF.

V gene TRBV2 combines with J gene TRBJ1-2, with D unresolved. The CDR3 length is 16 residues. CDR1 and CDR2 from the germline V gene are SNHLY and FYNNEI. V lost 0 bases and J lost 0, with 11 bases in between. This chain's CDR3 is CASSEAWAGSNYGYTF. Here the CDR3 DNA reads TGTGCCAGCAGTGAAGCATGGGCCGGATCTAACTATGGCTACACCTTC.

The CDR3 sequence: CASSLTSGSWDTQYF. Written as DNA, the CDR3 is TGTGCCAGCAGCTTGACTAGCGGGTCGTGGGATACGCAGTATTTT. The chain links TRBV7-3 to TRBJ2-3, with 10 bases identical to TRBD2. The V and J ends lost 3 bases and 6 bases, in that order; junction bases with no gene match: 6. The CDR3 sequence is 15 residues long. CDR1 and CDR2 from the germline V gene are SGHTA and FQGTGA.

V is TRBV2 and J is TRBJ1-3; TRBD1 agrees at 10 bases. The CDR3 loop spans 16 amino acids. V dropped 6 bases and J dropped 2; count of bases not matched to a gene: 7. Germline loops: CDR1 SNHLY, CDR2 FYNNEI. The CDR3, as DNA: TGTGCCAGCAGCGACAGGGGGCTGAGGACTGGAAACACCATATATTTT. Translated: CASSDRGLRTGNTIYF.

The CDR3 loop is CASSIRTSGGVEQYF. CDR3 DNA: TGTGCCAGCAGCATCCGGACTAGCGGGGGGGTGGAGCAGTACTTC. V is TRBV7-2 and J is TRBJ2-7; 15 positions match TRBD2. CDR1 is SGHTA and CDR2 is FQGNSA in the germline V gene. With 5 bases clipped from V and 7 bases from J, the junction kept 6 bases outside the gene matches. CDR3 length: 15 residues.

The chain joins TRBV27 to TRBJ2-3; D is unresolved. The V end lost 1 base, the J end lost 6 bases, and 5 bases lay between the germline ends. The CDR3 runs 12 residues. CDR1 is MNHEY and CDR2 is SMNVEV in the germline V gene (reference sequence). The chain's CDR3 is CASSLYGDTQYF. The CDR3 DNA reads TGTGCCAGCAGTTTATACGGGGATACGCAGTATTTT.

The chain has TRBV18 and TRBJ1-5; D not certain. CDR3 length: 14 residues. V was trimmed by 5 bases and J by 4 bases, leaving 12 bases between them. Germline CDR1 is KGHSH and CDR2 is LQKENI. In DNA form, the CDR3 reads TGTGCCAGCTCATCCTCTGCGGGGAATCAGCCCCAGCATTTT. It codes for CASSSSAGNQPQHF. Together with reference TRBV18 and TRBJ1-5, the CDR3 gives the full variable domain: NAGVMQNPRHLVRRRGQEARLRCSPMKGHSHVYWYRQLPEEGLKFMVYLQKENIIDESGMPKERFSAEFPKEGPSILRIQQVVRGDSAAYFCASSSSAGNQPQHFGDGTRLSIL.

The J gene is TRBJ2-1, the V gene TRBV9; 9 nucleotides line up with TRBD2. This CDR3 has 17 amino acids. Trimming cost V 0 bases and J 2 bases; bases outside gene matches: 6. Germline CDR1 is SGDLS and CDR2 is YYNGEE. The CDR3 DNA is TGTGCCAGCAGCGTAGGGGCCTCTAGCGGGGCCTACAATGAGCAGTTCTTC. Translation: CASSVGASSGAYNEQFF.

The V and J genes are TRBV29-1 and TRBJ2-3, with 8 bases lining up with TRBD2. The CDR3 contains 16 residues. Looked up from germline, CDR1 is SQVTM and CDR2 is ANQGSEA. The ends lost 1 base at V and 3 bases at J; junction bases unmatched: 9. The CDR3 bases are TGCAGCGTTGAAGGATTTGCATTAGCGGGGACAGATACGCAGTATTTT. Its protein is CSVEGFALAGTDTQYF.

This chain joins TRBV18 and TRBJ1-1; the match to TRBD1 covers 9 bases. V dropped 3 bases and J dropped 1; count of bases not matched to a gene: 6. CDR1 and CDR2 (germline): KGHSH, LQKENI. The CDR3 is made up of 16 amino acids. The chain's CDR3 is CASSPGQGSWNTEAFF. CDR3 sequence (DNA): TGTGCCAGCTCACCCGGACAGGGGTCGTGGAACACTGAAGCTTTCTTT.

The chain recombines TRBV9 with TRBJ2-2; 7 bases align to TRBD1. The length of the CDR3 is 15 residues. The V gene's germline CDR1 is SGDLS and CDR2 YYNGEE. Trimming took 1 base from V and 4 from J; bases not matched to a gene: 4. The CDR3 region is CASSVKGAITGELFF. The DNA of the CDR3 is TGTGCCAGCAGCGTAAAGGGGGCTATCACCGGGGAGCTGTTTTTT.

The chain joins TRBV28 to TRBJ1-1, with a tentative D call TRBD1 (6 bases). V dropped 6 bases and J dropped 4 bases, with 18 bases sitting between them. Germline CDR1 and CDR2: MDHEN and SYDVKM. The CDR3 is 15 amino acids. CDR3 in amino acids: CASSLGGRVSTEAFF. In DNA, the CDR3 is TGTGCCAGCAGCTTAGGGGGGAGGGTAAGCACTGAAGCTTTCTTT. The full variable domain, its missing parts supplied by reference TRBV28 and TRBJ1-1, is DVKVTQSSRYLVKRTGEKVFLECVQDMDHENMFWYRQDPGLGLRLIYFSYDVKMKEKGDIPEGYSVSREKKERFSLILESASTNQTSMYLCASSLGGRVSTEAFFGQGTRLTVV.

The gene calls are TRBV14 and TRBJ1-2; TRBD1 matches 12 bases. The CDR3 extends over 16 amino acids. J was trimmed by 8 bases and V by 3 bases; bases with no gene match: 10. The germline gives CDR1 SGHDN, CDR2 FVKESK. The CDR3 nucleotides read TGTGCCAGCAGCCACCCTTGGGGGACAGGGGGCATAGGCTACACCTTC. This codes for CASSHPWGTGGIGYTF.

This sequence joins TRBV18 and TRBJ2-7, with a weak D call TRBD2 (5 bases). The CDR3 sequence is 14 residues long. Germline CDR1 is KGHSH and CDR2 is LQKENI. V gave up 3 bases and J gave up 4 bases, with 13 bases separating them. For the CDR3, the DNA is TGTGCCAGCTCACCCCCAAGCGGAATGTACGAGCAGTACTTC. This translates into CASSPPSGMYEQYF.

The chain carries TRBV6-5 and TRBJ1-2; the match to TRBD1 covers 8 bases. The CDR3 extends over 15 amino acids. Trimming at V came to 6 bases and at J to 2 bases, leaving 8 bases not matched to a gene. Germline V gives CDR1 MNHEY, CDR2 SVGAGI. DNA of the CDR3: TGTGCCAGCAGCCCCGGACAGGGAGGAAACTATGGCTACACCTTC. It encodes CASSPGQGGNYGYTF.

This clone has only a few counts. This CDR3 reads CASSGAVENTEAFF. The CDR3 nucleotides read TGCGCCAGCAGCGGGGCTGTTGAGAACACTGAAGCTTTCTTT. The V and J genes are TRBV5-1 and TRBJ1-1; D possibly corresponds to TRBD1 (5 bases). This CDR3 comprises 14 residues. V was pared by 4 bases and J by 1 base, with 11 bases between. Germline CDR1 SGHRS, CDR2 YFSETQ.

This chain uses TRBV6-6 with TRBJ1-3, with D perhaps TRBD1 (6 bases). CDR3 length: 13 amino acids. The germline V and J ends were trimmed by 6 bases and 0 bases, with 6 bases remaining between them. Germline V gives CDR1 MNHNY, CDR2 SVGAGI (reference sequence). Written as DNA, the CDR3 is TGTGCCAGCAGGACAGGCTCTGGAAACACCATATATTTT. It translates to CASRTGSGNTIYF.

This clone showed up just once. The chain is built from TRBV5-1 and TRBJ2-5; D perhaps matches TRBD1 (6 bases). Between the trimmed V and J ends, which lost 1 base and 5 bases, there was a span of 15 bases. CDR3 size: 15 residues. Germline V gene sequence: CDR1 SGHRS, CDR2 YFSETQ. The CDR3 DNA sequence: TGCGCCAGCAGCTTGATGTCAGGGGTCGGGGAGACCCAGTACTTC. Its translation: CASSLMSGVGETQYF.

The V and J genes are TRBV11-2 and TRBJ2-2; no definite D call. This CDR3 contains 14 residues. The germline CDR1 and CDR2 sequences are SGHAT and FQNNGV. The V end was cut by 3 bases, the J end by 1 base, with 6 bases between. The chain's CDR3 is CASSFTENTGELFF. The CDR3 DNA reads TGTGCCAGCAGCTTTACAGAGAACACCGGGGAGCTGTTTTTT.

For this clone: The junction departs from the called germline gene at one end, perhaps through a read error. The genes are TRBV30 and TRBJ2-1; no definite D call. Germline assignment: CDR1 GTSNPN and CDR2 SVGIG (reference sequence). This CDR3 has 14 amino acids. The CDR3 sequence is CTWSVLDILNEQFF. CDR3 nucleotide sequence: TGTACCTGGAGTGTGTTAGACATCCTCAATGAGCAGTTCTTC.